This TCR beta chain is drawn from a study of Tregs in tolerant kidney transplant recipients. Some clones are missing from TCRdb's copy, which holds only in-frame ones; the method was immunoSEQ multiplex PCR. The sample has about 240,000 clones, 80% to 85% seen once. A remark on this clone: Other nucleotide sequences in the sample specify the same CDR3.

The CDR3 has 15 amino acids. Unmatched junction bases numbered 6, after V lost 3 bases and J lost 1 base. Per germline, CDR1 SGHRS and CDR2 YFSETQ. V is TRBV5-1 and J is TRBJ2-7, with 8 bases identical to TRBD1. This receptor was obtained from a human donor in good health. Specimen: CD4+ T cells from blood. This chain's CDR3 is CASSSGTGVSYEQYF. In DNA form, the CDR3 reads TGCGCCAGCAGCTCCGGGACAGGAGTTTCCTACGAGCAGTACTTC.